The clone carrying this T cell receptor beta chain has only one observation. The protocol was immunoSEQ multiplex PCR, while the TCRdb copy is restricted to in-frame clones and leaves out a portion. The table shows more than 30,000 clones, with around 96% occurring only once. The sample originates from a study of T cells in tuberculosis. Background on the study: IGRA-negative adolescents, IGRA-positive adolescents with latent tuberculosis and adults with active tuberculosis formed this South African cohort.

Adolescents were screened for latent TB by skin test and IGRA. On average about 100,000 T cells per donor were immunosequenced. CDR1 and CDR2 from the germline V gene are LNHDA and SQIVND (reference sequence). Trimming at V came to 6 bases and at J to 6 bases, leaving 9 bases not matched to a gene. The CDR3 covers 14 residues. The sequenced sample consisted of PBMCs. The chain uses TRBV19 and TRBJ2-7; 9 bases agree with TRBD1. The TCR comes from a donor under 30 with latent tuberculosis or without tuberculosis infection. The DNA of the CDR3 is TGTGCCAGTAGACTCCGCGGGACAGGGACCGAGCAGTACTTC. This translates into CASRLRGTGTEQYF. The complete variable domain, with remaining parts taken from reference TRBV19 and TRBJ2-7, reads DGGITQSPKYLFRKEGQNVTLSCEQNLNHDAMYWYRQDPGQGLRLIYYSQIVNDFQKGDIAEGYSVSREKKESFPLTVTSAQKNPTAFYLCASRLRGTGTEQYFGPGTRLTVT.